This TCR beta chain was sequenced for a study of blood T cell repertoires in COVID-19 (dated by TCRdb to 2019 to 2021). Describing the broader study: The collaborator samples originated in the United States, Italy and Spain and spanned the acute and convalescent phases of COVID-19. The material from the prospective study consisted of cDNA or gDNA derived from T cells, B-cell-depleted T cells, or PBMCs. The dataset comprised deeply sampled blood TCRbeta repertoires from subjects exposed to, actively infected with, or recovered from COVID-19. The repertoires were released in a freely available public database meant as a resource for research on the immune response to SARS-CoV-2. The samples were drawn from the first 160 participants of the ongoing ImmuneRACE study and from 950 to 1,500 subjects provided by 6 global collaborators. A de-identified subject ID, COVID-19 status, age in years and sex were almost always included in the sample metadata. Where HLA class I and class II types were available, the types were taken from metadata supplied by the sample provider, not from assay-based typing. The paper's findings and limits, for the study overall: The quantity of clinical and demographic metadata differed by source and by participant and was supplied without curation.

TCRbeta CDR3 regions were amplified from genomic DNA by means of the immunoSEQ Assay, a bias-controlled multiplex PCR. The published analysis was carried out like this. Nucleated cell counts per sample were estimated from amplification of reference gene primers within the assay. To quantify the absolute abundance of each unique TCRbeta CDR3 rearrangement, sequence reads were collapsed and filtered. For each sample, productive Simpson clonality was calculated as the square root of Simpson's diversity index across productive rearrangements. This immuneACCESS table, as held by TCRdb, lists in-frame sequences with V and J called but not all clones. Of the missing ones, under half trace to an unresolved V gene in checked studies; the others have no known cause. The D gene and trimming were derived from the DNA, and the V and J assignments and clone size from that table. This sample holds 230,000 or so clones; roughly 80% were observed only once. Of the sample, 4% to 5.5% is held by the ten largest clones.

Collaborating institutions collected whole blood in K2EDTA tubes following their own protocols. For TCRbeta analysis, collaborator samples were shipped as frozen whole blood, as isolated PBMCs, or as DNA extracted from either sample type. A note on this clone: Its antigen remains unidentified. The sample holds no much larger clone one base away, and base qualities are not on file.

From the cysteine through the phenylalanine, the CDR3 covers 15 amino acids. Only the CDR3 portion is preserved as DNA: 45 bases, with reading frame beginning at the first base. The germline V gene (reference sequence) specifies MNHEY as CDR1 and SMNVEV as CDR2. Trimming costs V 1 base and J 0 bases, and their ends lie 9 bases apart. This sequence originates from a human donor in a cohort sampled during active COVID-19. Sequencing used peripheral blood. Recombination joined TRBV27 with TRBJ1-2, with the D gene uncertain. The CDR3 sequence is CASSLFSGSNYGYTF. Read as DNA, the sequence is TGTGCCAGCAGTTTATTTTCAGGCTCTAACTATGGCTACACCTTC.